This T cell receptor (beta chain) was captured by sequencing in a study of blood T cell repertoires in COVID-19. Per the germline V gene, CDR1 is LNHDA and CDR2 is SQIVND (reference sequence). V was pared by 3 bases and J by 7 bases, with 3 bases of the junction left unmatched. This CDR3 spans 14 amino acids. Under the authors' procedure: Reference gene primer amplification gave estimated nucleated cell counts. Only in-frame clones appear in the TCRdb table, and some are missing; sequencing was by immunoSEQ multiplex PCR. From that table come the V and J calls and clone size; the DNA was used to work out D and trimming. This repertoire shows some 370,000 clones, approximately 88% found once; its top ten account for 1.2%.

The clonotype comes from a man aged 35 to 55 with acute or convalescent COVID-19. The chain recombines TRBV19 with TRBJ1-4; the match to TRBD1 covers 9 bases. Sequenced input: peripheral blood. The CDR3 DNA reads as TGTGCCAGTAGTATTCTGGACAGGGGTGAAAAACTGTTTTTT. Protein: CASSILDRGEKLFF.